This T cell receptor beta chain was obtained from a study of T cell repertoires in cytomegalovirus infection. Study background: Based on public TCR beta signatures, there were indications of CMV infection and of a matching HLA type.

TCRdb recomputed calls from the reads with MiXCR, one row per CDR3 protein. The sample lists 110,000 or so distinct CDR3 sequences; around 30% were seen once. This clonotype was observed at least ten times. Antigen: not known. Germline loops: CDR1 SGHTA, CDR2 FQGNSA. This CDR3 spans 15 amino acids. V trimming: 3 bases; J trimming: 3 bases; junction bases outside the gene matches: 4. Findings and limits, study-wide: Frequencies of public TCR beta families were cumulated, and this identified carriers of CMV plus the relevant HLA. Clonotype analysis showed dominance of the ex vivo response by HLA-C-restricted CMV-specific TCR beta clonotypes.

The chain joins TRBV7-2 to TRBJ2-3; TRBD2 aligns across 9 bases. The source material was CD8+ T cells from cultured PBMCs, sampled from culture after CMV antigen stimulation. This sequence was found in a human donor in good health (CMV status not recorded). Some clones in this sample may be carry-over from other donors' samples. DNA for the CDR3: TGTGCCAGCAGCTTCGATAGCGGGGGAACAGATACGCAGTATTTT. Translated, it gives CASSFDSGGTDTQYF.